This T cell receptor (beta chain) was sequenced for a study of blood T cell repertoires in COVID-19. On the study more broadly: Sample material is recorded as cDNA or gDNA derived from T cells, B-cell-depleted T cells, or PBMCs.

Clones were read by immunoSEQ multiplex PCR, and TCRdb kept only the in-frame ones, dropping some. The sample yields about 280,000 clones, 87% seen once. V lost 0 bases, J lost 4 bases, and 15 bases lay in between. Per germline, CDR1 GTSNPN and CDR2 SVGIG (reference sequence). The CDR3 loop spans 15 amino acids. Sequencing was carried out using peripheral blood. This sequence originates from a woman aged 45-59 years who had recovered from COVID-19. This chain joins TRBV30 and TRBJ1-1; D is ambiguous. The CDR3 region is CAWSVEEQFVTEAFF. The CDR3 coding sequence is TGTGCCTGGAGTGTAGAGGAACAATTCGTCACTGAAGCTTTCTTT.